These 15 T cell receptor beta chains originate from one sample sequenced in a study of cytomegalovirus exposure and HLA in healthy donors (dated by TCRdb to between 2016 and 2019). Library method: the immunoSEQ multiplex PCR assay. A mixture of 60 forward primers for TCR Vbeta segments and 13 reverse primers for TCR Jbeta segments was used in the multiplex PCR. Entries here come from immuneACCESS through TCRdb and include only in-frame sequences with V and J called. Some clones fail to appear in such tables; in the studies checked, an unresolved V gene covers under half of the shortfall, and the cause of the remainder is unknown. In this sample the table shows approximately 97,000 clones, roughly three quarters of which occur a single time. 2.5% to 3.5% of the sample belongs to the ten largest clones. The sequencing input was PBMCs. The receptors were sampled from a male donor in good health and CMV-seropositive.

Only a few counts were recorded for this clone. The chain joins TRBV5-8 to TRBJ1-1; 8 bases align to TRBD1. V lost 7 bases, J lost 2 bases, and 7 bases stayed unmatched. The CDR3 is 14 residues long. Germline V lookup: CDR1 SGHTS, CDR2 YDEGEE. The CDR3 DNA follows: TGTGCCAGCTTAAAGACAGGGGTAAACACTGAAGCTTTCTTT. Residues: CASLKTGVNTEAFF.

The V call is TRBV11-2, the J call TRBJ1-1; D is uncertain. Per the germline V gene, CDR1 is SGHAT and CDR2 is FQNNGV. CDR3 length: 11 amino acids. Trimming cost V 8 bases and J 6 bases, with 10 bases left between them. CDR3: CASGGLPEAFF. The CDR3 nucleotides are TGTGCCAGCGGCGGTCTCCCTGAAGCTTTCTTT.

The V gene is TRBV7-9, the J gene TRBJ2-1; 11 bases agree with TRBD2. Germline V gene lookup returns CDR1 SEHNR and CDR2 FQNEAQ (reference sequence). The CDR3 runs to 18 residues. The ends lost 5 bases at V and 0 bases at J; junction bases unmatched: 9. The CDR3 reads CASSTPSGGTSSYNEQFF. CDR3 in DNA: TGTGCCAGCAGCACCCCTAGCGGGGGGACGAGCTCCTACAATGAGCAGTTCTTC.

The chain couples TRBV2 to TRBJ1-4; no firm D call. The CDR3 extends over 17 amino acids. Deletions cut 5 bases from V and 0 bases from J, with 16 bases between. The germline CDR1 and CDR2 sequences are SNHLY and FYNNEI. The CDR3 here is CASSHRVLLTTNEKLFF. In DNA form, the CDR3 reads TGTGCCAGCAGTCACCGGGTACTGTTAACAACTAATGAAAAACTGTTTTTT. Full variable domain (rest looked up from reference TRBV2 and TRBJ1-4): EPEVTQTPSHQVTQMGQEVILRCVPISNHLYFYWYRQILGQKVEFLVSFYNNEISEKSEIFDDQFSVERPDGSNFTLKIRSTKLEDSAMYFCASSHRVLLTTNEKLFFGSGTQLSVL.

V usage is TRBV5-6 and J usage is TRBJ2-2; maybe TRBD1 (6 bases). Germline lookup yields CDR1 SGHDT and CDR2 YYEEEE. The CDR3 is 16 amino acids. V lost 3 bases, J lost 3 bases, and 15 bases lay in between. CDR3 in amino acids: CASSSTGQFDTGELFF. As DNA, the CDR3 is TGTGCCAGCAGCTCGACAGGTCAATTCGACACCGGGGAGCTGTTTTTT.

The rearrangement uses TRBV7-2 and TRBJ2-7; 8 bases agree with TRBD2. The CDR3 covers 16 residues. Germline V gene lookup returns CDR1 SGHTA and CDR2 FQGNSA. The V gene end was trimmed by 5 bases and the J gene end by 6 bases; junction bases not matched to a gene: 15. In nucleotides, the CDR3 is TGTGCCAGCAGCCCCCGCGGGGGGAGGTCCTCTAGCGAGCAGTACTTC. It is translated as CASSPRGGRSSSEQYF.

This clone appeared a few times. This rearrangement joins TRBV7-2 to TRBJ1-1; D uncertain. The germline V and J ends were trimmed by 3 bases and 3 bases, with 11 bases remaining between them. The CDR3 sequence is 14 residues long. The V gene's germline CDR1 is SGHTA and CDR2 FQGNSA. CDR3: CASSLFREDTEAFF. The CDR3 nucleotides are TGTGCCAGCAGCTTGTTTCGGGAGGACACTGAAGCTTTCTTT.

This clone has more than one count but fewer than ten. This chain connects TRBV19 to TRBJ1-2, with a tentative D call TRBD1 (5 bases). The ends were cut back, 5 bases at V and 8 bases at J, with 15 bases in the middle. Germline V gene sequence: CDR1 LNHDA, CDR2 SQIVND (reference sequence). CDR3 length equals 13 residues. The CDR3 bases are TGTGCCAGTAGTCCTCTCAGGGTCGACGGCTACACCTTC. Its translation is CASSPLRVDGYTF.

This chain uses TRBV4-3 with TRBJ1-1; tentatively, D is TRBD1 (6 bases). Germline CDR1 reads LGHNA; CDR2 reads YSLEER. The CDR3 sequence is 12 residues long. Trimming removed 4 bases at V and 10 bases at J, with 13 bases between. The CDR3 is CASSPTAGAAFF. The CDR3 DNA reads TGCGCCAGCAGCCCCACAGCGGGGGCAGCTTTCTTT.

This chain connects TRBV6-6 to TRBJ1-1; 8 nucleotides align to TRBD1. CDR3 length: 14 residues. CDR1 and CDR2 (germline): MNHNY, SVGAGI (reference sequence). V trimming: 7 bases; J trimming: 4 bases; junction bases outside the gene matches: 8. As DNA, the CDR3 is TGTGCCAGCATTCCGACAGGGGTGGCCACTGAAGCTTTCTTT. It encodes CASIPTGVATEAFF.

This chain connects TRBV7-9 to TRBJ2-6, with a possible D match to TRBD2 (6 bases). Germline-derived CDR1 and CDR2 are SEHNR and FQNEAQ (reference sequence). The CDR3 is 19 residues long. Trimming cost V 5 bases and J 4 bases, with 24 bases left between them. CDR3 sequence: CASSRLGGGKMGGANVLTF. CDR3 in DNA: TGTGCCAGCAGCCGTCTGGGAGGCGGGAAGATGGGAGGGGCCAACGTCCTGACTTTC.

This sequence joins TRBV6-1 and TRBJ1-5, with D hard to call. The germline gives CDR1 MNHNS, CDR2 SASEGT. V lost 2 bases and J 3 bases, leaving 11 bases between the germline ends. This CDR3 is 15 amino acids long. CDR3 residues: CASSEFASDNQPQHF. The CDR3 DNA reads as TGTGCCAGCAGTGAATTCGCAAGCGACAATCAGCCCCAGCATTTT.

This clone occurred a few times. This rearrangement joins TRBV2 to TRBJ1-1; D remains ambiguous. Trimming removed 5 bases at V and 1 base at J, with 8 bases between. The CDR3 has 13 amino acids. CDR1 is SNHLY and CDR2 is FYNNEI in the germline V gene. The CDR3 sequence is CASSLLANTEAFF. The CDR3 bases are TGTGCCAGCAGTTTGTTGGCGAACACTGAAGCTTTCTTT.

The rearrangement joins TRBV12-5 to TRBJ2-5; 16 nucleotides agree with TRBD2. With 3 bases clipped from V and 0 bases from J, the junction kept 7 bases outside the gene matches. The CDR3 covers 19 residues. CDR1 and CDR2 (germline): LGHNT, FRNRAP. The CDR3, as DNA: TGTGCTAGTGGTTTCCCGGGACTAGCGGGGGGGAAGTACCAAGAGACCCAGTACTTC. Translating gives CASGFPGLAGGKYQETQYF.

The rearrangement joins TRBV30 to TRBJ2-2; TRBD2 matches 8 bases. The CDR3 loop spans 14 amino acids. V trimming: 2 bases; J trimming: 4 bases; junction bases outside the gene matches: 3. Germline V gene data show CDR1 as GTSNPN and CDR2 as SVGIG (reference sequence). DNA of the CDR3: TGTGCCTGGAGTTTCGGGGGGGGCACCGGGGAGCTGTTTTTT. Its protein is CAWSFGGGTGELFF.